This paragraph covers one TCR beta chain sequence. This specimen comes from a study of blood T cell repertoires in COVID-19. Method: immunoSEQ multiplex PCR; TCRdb's copy keeps in-frame clones and lacks some. The sample carries some 350,000 clones, roughly nine tenths recorded once. The age range of participants was about 18 to 89 years, with residence in 20 to 25 US areas. The ends lost 1 base at V and 7 bases at J; junction bases unmatched: 9. The CDR3 has 16 residues. The germline CDR1 and CDR2 sequences are MNHEY and SMNVEV (reference sequence). The TCR comes from a woman aged 25 to 45 who had recovered from COVID-19. The source material was PBMCs or T cells enriched from blood (not recorded which). The V call is TRBV27, the J call TRBJ1-4; 7 bases align to TRBD1. This CDR3 reads CASSLFPGQDGEKLFF. DNA of the CDR3: TGTGCCAGCAGTTTATTCCCCGGACAGGACGGTGAAAAACTGTTTTTT.